These T cell receptor beta chains were read from a single sample in a study of cytomegalovirus exposure and HLA in healthy donors. Only in-frame clones appear in the TCRdb table, and some are missing; sequencing was by immunoSEQ multiplex PCR. The sample shows 100,000 to 150,000 clones, roughly 90% of them seen only once. Sequencing input: PBMCs. These receptors all come from a woman aged 18-29 years in good health and CMV-seronegative. Each CDR3 is given with its conserved first and last residue. Each record gives: clone size, V gene, J gene, D gene, CDR3 protein, CDR3 DNA. D genes are given only for firm matches. Clone size is not always given. Where it is, it says once, few, many or a class for expanded clones.

abundance: NA; v_gene: TRBV6-1; j_gene: TRBJ2-2; d_gene: NA; CDR3aa: CASSGWADTGELFF; CDR3nt: TGTGCCAGCAGTGGTTGGGCCGACACCGGGGAGCTGTTTTTT
abundance: NA; v_gene: TRBV11-3; j_gene: TRBJ2-5; d_gene: TRBD1; CDR3aa: CASSGTGQETQYF; CDR3nt: TGTGCCAGCAGCGGGACAGGGCAAGAGACCCAGTACTTC
abundance: NA; v_gene: TRBV7-9; j_gene: TRBJ2-1; d_gene: NA; CDR3aa: CASSRRAGQSYNEQFF; CDR3nt: TGTGCCAGCAGCCGAAGGGCGGGTCAATCCTACAATGAGCAGTTCTTC
abundance: NA; v_gene: TRBV21-1; j_gene: TRBJ2-4; d_gene: NA; CDR3aa: CASSKNRREKAKNIQYF; CDR3nt: TGTGCCAGCAGCAAAAATAGGCGGGAGAAAGCCAAAAACATTCAGTACTTC
abundance: NA; v_gene: TRBV5-1; j_gene: TRBJ1-2; d_gene: TRBD1; CDR3aa: CASSAKAGGGYGYTF; CDR3nt: TGCGCCAGCAGCGCCAAAGCAGGGGGCGGGTATGGCTACACCTTC
abundance: NA; v_gene: TRBV11-2; j_gene: TRBJ2-7; d_gene: NA; CDR3aa: CASSPGLAHSYEQYF; CDR3nt: TGTGCCAGCAGTCCGGGCCTAGCGCACTCCTACGAGCAGTACTTC
abundance: NA; v_gene: TRBV13; j_gene: TRBJ2-1; d_gene: NA; CDR3aa: CASSQQRNNEQFF; CDR3nt: TGTGCCAGCAGCCAGCAGCGGAACAATGAGCAGTTCTTC
abundance: NA; v_gene: TRBV5-1; j_gene: TRBJ2-7; d_gene: TRBD2; CDR3aa: CASSFSGGQDYEQYF; CDR3nt: TGCGCCAGCAGCTTTTCGGGGGGGCAGGACTACGAGCAGTACTTC
abundance: NA; v_gene: TRBV21-1; j_gene: TRBJ2-7; d_gene: NA; CDR3aa: CASSKSTSGDRDYEQYF; CDR3nt: TGTGCCAGCAGCAAATCGACTAGCGGGGACCGAGACTACGAGCAGTACTTC
abundance: once; v_gene: TRBV10-3; j_gene: TRBJ2-7; d_gene: NA; CDR3aa: CAISESVTGTSEQYF; CDR3nt: TGTGCCATCAGTGAGTCGGTGACAGGGACTTCCGAGCAGTACTTC
abundance: once; v_gene: TRBV25-1; j_gene: TRBJ2-4; d_gene: NA; CDR3aa: CASSETGKAKNIQYF; CDR3nt: TGTGCCAGCAGTGAAACCGGGAAAGCCAAAAACATTCAGTACTTC
abundance: NA; v_gene: TRBV5-4; j_gene: TRBJ2-5; d_gene: NA; CDR3aa: CASHSNYQETQYF; CDR3nt: TGTGCCAGCCACTCAAATTACCAAGAGACCCAGTACTTC
abundance: NA; v_gene: TRBV11-2; j_gene: TRBJ2-5; d_gene: TRBD1; CDR3aa: CASSFLPTGPREETQYF; CDR3nt: TGTGCCAGCAGCTTTCTCCCGACAGGGCCGCGGGAAGAGACCCAGTACTTC
abundance: NA; v_gene: TRBV6-4; j_gene: TRBJ1-6; d_gene: TRBD1; CDR3aa: CASSPGQGRGLDSPLHF; CDR3nt: TGTGCCAGCAGCCCGGGACAGGGGCGAGGGTTGGATTCACCCCTCCACTTT
abundance: NA; v_gene: TRBV30; j_gene: TRBJ1-2; d_gene: TRBD1; CDR3aa: CAWSKQGVDGYTF; CDR3nt: TGTGCCTGGAGTAAACAGGGGGTTGATGGCTACACCTTC
abundance: NA; v_gene: TRBV27; j_gene: TRBJ2-4; d_gene: NA; CDR3aa: CASSLAPGSLAKNIQYF; CDR3nt: TGTGCCAGCAGTTTAGCGCCTGGTTCACTAGCCAAAAACATTCAGTACTTC
abundance: once; v_gene: TRBV4-2; j_gene: TRBJ2-4; d_gene: NA; CDR3aa: CASTPYPAKNIQYF; CDR3nt: TGTGCCAGCACCCCGTATCCAGCCAAAAACATTCAGTACTTC
abundance: NA; v_gene: TRBV7-2; j_gene: TRBJ2-5; d_gene: TRBD2; CDR3aa: CASSLLSGRETQYF; CDR3nt: TGTGCCAGCAGCTTATTGAGCGGGAGAGAGACCCAGTACTTC
abundance: NA; v_gene: TRBV19; j_gene: TRBJ1-3; d_gene: TRBD1; CDR3aa: CASWDRGNTIYF; CDR3nt: TGTGCCAGTTGGGACAGAGGAAACACCATATATTTT
abundance: once; v_gene: TRBV4-1; j_gene: TRBJ2-2; d_gene: NA; CDR3aa: CASSQVSSYVPGELFF; CDR3nt: TGCGCCAGCAGCCAAGTGTCTAGTTATGTCCCCGGGGAGCTGTTTTTT
abundance: NA; v_gene: TRBV28; j_gene: TRBJ2-7; d_gene: NA; CDR3aa: CASTYLGNYEQYF; CDR3nt: TGTGCCAGCACCTACCTCGGTAACTACGAGCAGTACTTC
abundance: NA; v_gene: TRBV19; j_gene: TRBJ2-7; d_gene: TRBD1; CDR3aa: CASSIGTGRPYEQYF; CDR3nt: TGTGCCAGTAGTATAGGGACAGGGCGTCCCTACGAGCAGTACTTC
abundance: NA; v_gene: TRBV7-2; j_gene: TRBJ1-3; d_gene: NA; CDR3aa: CASSVGGVRRSGIGNTIYF; CDR3nt: TGTGCCAGCAGCGTAGGGGGGGTGAGGAGGAGTGGGATTGGAAACACCATATATTTT
abundance: NA; v_gene: TRBV7-3; j_gene: TRBJ2-1; d_gene: TRBD2; CDR3aa: CASSSIAGVYNEQFF; CDR3nt: TGTGCCAGCAGCTCAATTGCGGGGGTATACAATGAGCAGTTCTTC
abundance: NA; v_gene: TRBV13; j_gene: TRBJ2-7; d_gene: TRBD1; CDR3aa: CASSLRTGNDEQYF; CDR3nt: TGTGCCAGCAGCCTAAGGACAGGGAACGACGAGCAGTACTTC
abundance: NA; v_gene: TRBV7-9; j_gene: TRBJ2-7; d_gene: NA; CDR3aa: CASSSGVYSYEQYF; CDR3nt: TGTGCCAGCAGCTCCGGGGTTTACTCCTACGAGCAGTACTTC
abundance: NA; v_gene: TRBV6-5; j_gene: TRBJ1-5; d_gene: NA; CDR3aa: CARRGGNQPQHF; CDR3nt: TGTGCCAGACGAGGAGGGAATCAGCCCCAGCATTTT
abundance: many; v_gene: TRBV13; j_gene: TRBJ1-6; d_gene: TRBD1; CDR3aa: CASSLETGINSPLHF; CDR3nt: TGTGCCAGCAGCTTGGAGACAGGGATCAATTCACCCCTCCACTTT
abundance: NA; v_gene: TRBV10-3; j_gene: TRBJ1-6; d_gene: NA; CDR3aa: CAISDLSGNNSPLHF; CDR3nt: TGTGCCATCAGTGATTTGTCAGGAAATAATTCACCCCTCCACTTT
abundance: NA; v_gene: TRBV28; j_gene: TRBJ1-5; d_gene: NA; CDR3aa: CASRLGRGSNQPQHF; CDR3nt: TGTGCCAGCAGACTTGGGAGGGGCAGCAATCAGCCCCAGCATTTT